The following is a T cell receptor (beta chain) sequence with its context. Antigen unknown. TCRdb processed the 5' RACE reads again and assigns one entry to each CDR3 protein, with no DNA. The sample table includes approximately 440,000 distinct CDR3 sequences. The CDR3 runs to 13 residues. From germline, CDR1 is DFQATT and CDR2 SNEGSKA (reference sequence). The data were obtained in a study of T cells expressing NK-cell markers. About the research overall: Sequencing of TCR beta repertoires drew on sorted CD3+CD56+NKG2C+, CD3+CD56+NKG2C- and CD3+CD56-NKG2C+ T cells.

Study-wide points: Whether expanded NKG2C-expressing T cell clones recognize HCMV is unknown. In a few donors, dominant clonotypes made up about 28.3-65% of CD3+CD56-NKG2C+ cells.

The specimen sequenced was blood T cells: a sorted CD56 or NKG2C T cell subset, CD4+ or CD8+ T cells, or bulk PBMC T cells (not recorded which). The TCR originated in a woman between 50 and 59 years old in good health. This chain uses TRBV20-1 with TRBJ2-1. This chain's CDR3 is CSASGPSYNEQFF.